This TCR beta chain was documented in a study of T cell responses to AZD1222 COVID-19 vaccine. Pooling covered second doses at about 4 or about 12 weeks. General study points: Donors, mostly white British, included more females; clonal diversity was possibly underestimated.

Here immunoSEQ multiplex PCR was the method, and the copy in TCRdb shows in-frame clones only, minus some. The sample contains about 160,000 clones, 85% to 90% of which appear only once. Regarding this clone: Its antigen remains unidentified.

This CDR3 comprises 13 residues. Germline V gives CDR1 MNHEY, CDR2 SVGAGI. The input for sequencing was peripheral blood, taken 28 days after the second AZD1222 dose. The receptor was derived from an adult who received the AZD1222 COVID-19 vaccine. The V gene is TRBV6-5, the J gene TRBJ1-1; D not resolved. CDR3 DNA sequence: TGTGAAACTAGCAGGCAAATGAACACTGAAGCTTTCTTT. This codes for CETSRQMNTEAFF.